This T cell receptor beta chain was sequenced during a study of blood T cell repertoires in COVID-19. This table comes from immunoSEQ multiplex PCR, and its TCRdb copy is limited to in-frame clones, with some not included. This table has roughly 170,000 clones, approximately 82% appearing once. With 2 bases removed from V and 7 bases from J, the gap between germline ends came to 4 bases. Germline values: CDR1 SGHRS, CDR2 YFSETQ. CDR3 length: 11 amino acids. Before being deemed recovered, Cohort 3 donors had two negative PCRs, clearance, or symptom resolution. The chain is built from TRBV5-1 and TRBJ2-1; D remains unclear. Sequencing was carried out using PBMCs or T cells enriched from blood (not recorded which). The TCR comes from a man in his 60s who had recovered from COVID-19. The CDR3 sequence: CASSFANEQFF. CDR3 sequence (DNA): TGCGCCAGCAGCTTCGCGAATGAGCAGTTCTTC.